The 20 T cell receptor beta chains in this list originate from one sample, sequenced in a study of T cell repertoires in cytomegalovirus infection. Via MiXCR, TCRdb re-called the reads, giving one row per CDR3 protein. Of some 400,000 distinct CDR3 sequences in the sample, approximately 32% were seen once. The sequenced sample consisted of PBMCs. These receptors all stem from a human donor in good health (CMV status not recorded). Some clones in this sample may be carry-over from other donors' samples.

This clonotype was detected a few times. The chain is built from TRBV5-1 and TRBJ1-2; no firm D call. The V gene lost 4 bases and the J gene lost 4 bases, with 17 bases spanning the gap. Germline-derived CDR1 and CDR2 are SGHRS and YFSETQ. The CDR3 extends over 15 amino acids. Here the CDR3 reads CASSPNKIFPYGYTF. For the CDR3, the DNA is TGCGCCAGCAGCCCAAACAAGATATTCCCCTATGGCTACACCTTC.

This chain links TRBV5-4 with TRBJ2-1; tentatively, D is TRBD1 (6 bases). The V end was cut by 4 bases, the J end by 7 bases, with 9 bases between. Looked up from germline, CDR1 is SGHNT and CDR2 is YYREEE (reference sequence). The CDR3 loop spans 12 amino acids. CDR3 sequence reads: CASSITGNEQFF. The CDR3 nucleotides read TGTGCCAGCAGCATAACAGGGAATGAGCAGTTCTTC.

The chain carries TRBV4-1 and TRBJ2-1; the match to TRBD2 covers 11 bases. This CDR3 is 14 amino acids long. V gave up 1 base and J gave up 9 bases; unmatched junction bases: 2. Per germline, CDR1 MGHRA and CDR2 YSYEKL. The CDR3 sequence: CASSQVGLAVEQFF. The CDR3 DNA reads TGCGCCAGCAGCCAAGTGGGACTAGCGGTTGAGCAGTTCTTC.

This clonotype was counted a few times. The V gene is TRBV6-1, the J gene TRBJ1-1; D is perhaps TRBD1 (6 bases). CDR1 MNHNS and CDR2 SASEGT come from the germline V gene. Trimming removed 5 bases at V and 2 bases at J, with 12 bases between. This CDR3 has 14 amino acids. The CDR3 spells CASSTQGTNTEAFF. CDR3 nucleotide sequence: TGTGCCAGCAGTACCCAGGGGACAAACACTGAAGCTTTCTTT.

In its sample, this clonotype was seen many times. The V gene is TRBV7-6, the J gene TRBJ1-5; no clear D gene. In germline, CDR1 is SGHVS, CDR2 FNYEAQ. This CDR3 is built from 15 residues. Trimming took off 3 bases at V and 4 bases at J, with 13 bases between the two ends. The CDR3 here is CASSFKGTTNQPQHF. The CDR3, as DNA: TGTGCCAGCAGCTTTAAGGGAACTACGAATCAGCCCCAGCATTTT.

As to this clonotype: A read error may produce the germline difference seen at one junction end. The chain recombines TRBV7-9 with TRBJ2-5; D gene ambiguous. The CDR3 runs 11 residues. Germline lookup yields CDR1 SEHNR and CDR2 FQNEAQ (reference sequence). The chain's CDR3 is CMIGLQETRYF. CDR3 DNA sequence: TGTATGATAGGGCTCCAAGAGACCCGGTACTTC.

A few counts support this clonotype. The chain has TRBV6-5 and TRBJ1-1; D ambiguous. Germline loops: CDR1 MNHEY, CDR2 SVGAGI. This CDR3 has 15 residues. Trimming removed 0 bases from V and 4 bases from J, with 12 bases in between. The CDR3 DNA sequence: TGTGCCAGCAGTTACTCTCTGGGGTTGGGCACTGAAGCTTTCTTT. It specifies CASSYSLGLGTEAFF.

V usage is TRBV5-1 and J usage is TRBJ2-5; 11 nucleotides align to TRBD2. The CDR3 length is 16 residues. Losses at the gene ends were 1 base for V and 2 bases for J; bases not matched to a gene: 4. Germline lookup yields CDR1 SGHRS and CDR2 YFSETQ. The DNA for the CDR3 is TGCGCCAGCAGCTTGACCCTAGCGGGGGGTCAAGAGACCCAGTACTTC. Amino acid sequence: CASSLTLAGGQETQYF.

The chain employs TRBV7-7 and TRBJ2-1; 8 bases fit TRBD2. There are 14 residues in the CDR3. V gave up 5 bases and J gave up 4 bases; unmatched junction bases: 4. Germline values: CDR1 SSHAT, CDR2 FNYEAQ (reference sequence). DNA for the CDR3: TGTGCCAGCAGCACCCGGGAGGGGTACAATGAGCAGTTCTTC. Translated: CASSTREGYNEQFF.

The chain has TRBV30 and TRBJ1-4; a possible D gene is TRBD1 (5 bases). V was cut by 0 bases and J by 8 bases, with 16 bases left in between. The CDR3 is made up of 15 amino acids. CDR1 GTSNPN and CDR2 SVGIG come from the germline V gene (reference sequence). CDR3: CAWSVPGIGDEKLFF. The CDR3 nucleotides read TGTGCCTGGAGTGTACCAGGGATCGGGGACGAAAAACTGTTTTTT.

V usage is TRBV15 and J usage is TRBJ2-3, with 10 nucleotides matching TRBD2. Germline CDR1 reads LNHNV; CDR2 reads YYDKDF (reference sequence). The CDR3 spans 17 residues. With 0 bases clipped from V and 5 bases from J, the junction kept 8 bases outside the gene matches. DNA of the CDR3: TGTGCCACCAGCAGAGAAAAGCGGGGGGGCTCGAAAGATACGCAGTATTTT. Amino acid sequence: CATSREKRGGSKDTQYF.

This clonotype has more than one count but fewer than ten. The rearrangement joins TRBV5-6 to TRBJ1-4, with D possibly matching TRBD1 (5 bases). The germline V gene encodes CDR1 SGHDT and CDR2 YYEEEE. The CDR3 consists of 12 residues. Trimming shortened V by 4 bases and J by 15 bases, and 16 bases separated the two germline ends. CDR3 in amino acids: CASSLGTTDLFF. The CDR3, as DNA: TGTGCCAGCAGCCTGGGGACGACAGACTTGTTTTTT.

V and J are TRBV5-1 and TRBJ1-2; unclear D gene. CDR3 length: 16 amino acids. Per the germline V gene, CDR1 is SGHRS and CDR2 is YFSETQ. V was shortened by 4 bases and J by 5 bases, with 21 bases between the two germline ends. The CDR3 protein is CASSPTSARAFYGYTF. The DNA of the CDR3 is TGCGCCAGCAGCCCAACGTCAGCCCGGGCGTTTTATGGCTACACCTTC. Full variable domain (missing parts from reference TRBV5-1 and TRBJ1-2): KAGVTQTPRYLIKTRGQQVTLSCSPISGHRSVSWYQQTPGQGLQFLFEYFSETQRNKGNFPGRFSGRQFSNSRSEMNVSTLELGDSALYLCASSPTSARAFYGYTFGSGTRLTVV.

This clonotype was counted ten times or more. The J gene is TRBJ2-5, the V gene TRBV27; 13 bases are a match to TRBD2. Germline assignment: CDR1 MNHEY and CDR2 SMNVEV (reference sequence). Trimming took 5 bases from V and 5 from J; bases not matched to a gene: 5. CDR3 size: 15 residues. The CDR3 nucleotides read TGTGCCAGCAGTCCACGGACTAGCGGGGGTGAGACCCAGTACTTC. As protein: CASSPRTSGGETQYF.

This clonotype was seen a handful of times. V is TRBV9 and J is TRBJ2-1, with unresolved D. CDR3 length: 12 amino acids. Germline V gene data show CDR1 as SGDLS and CDR2 as YYNGEE. V was cut by 4 bases and J by 7 bases, with 9 bases left in between. The CDR3 region is CASSSGPNEQFF. CDR3 DNA: TGTGCCAGCAGCTCAGGACCTAATGAGCAGTTCTTC.

This clonotype was detected a few times. The CDR3 spells CSVEEQTGRGNTIYF. DNA for the CDR3: TGCAGCGTTGAAGAGCAAACAGGGCGGGGAAACACCATATATTTT. This rearrangement joins TRBV29-1 to TRBJ1-3; D perhaps matches TRBD1 (6 bases). The CDR3 is 15 amino acids. The V end was cut by 0 bases, the J end by 4 bases, with 13 bases between. Germline-derived CDR1 and CDR2 are SQVTM and ANQGSEA.

This clonotype showed up just a few times. The gene calls are TRBV5-4 and TRBJ1-2; the D is unclear. The CDR3 spans 15 residues. The germline CDR1 and CDR2 sequences are SGHNT and YYREEE (reference sequence). V lost 1 base to trimming and J lost 0 bases, with 10 bases between them. The CDR3: CASSLLSGSNYGYTF. The CDR3 region has the DNA TGTGCCAGCAGCTTGCTGTCCGGTTCTAACTATGGCTACACCTTC.

This clonotype was detected ten times or more. This rearrangement joins TRBV28 to TRBJ1-5, with TRBD1 matching over 7 bases. The CDR3 extends over 15 amino acids. CDR1 and CDR2 from the germline V gene are MDHEN and SYDVKM. Trimming cost V 5 bases and J 2 bases; bases outside gene matches: 6. This CDR3 is CASSRRQGGNQPQHF. DNA for the CDR3: TGTGCCAGCAGTCGCCGACAGGGAGGCAATCAGCCCCAGCATTTT. The full variable domain, its missing parts supplied by reference TRBV28 and TRBJ1-5, is DVKVTQSSRYLVKRTGEKVFLECVQDMDHENMFWYRQDPGLGLRLIYFSYDVKMKEKGDIPEGYSVSREKKERFSLILESASTNQTSMYLCASSRRQGGNQPQHFGDGTRLSIL.

The chain uses TRBV29-1 and TRBJ2-4; D uncertain. The CDR3 contains 14 residues. The germline gives CDR1 SQVTM, CDR2 ANQGSEA. Trimming took off 4 bases at V and 3 bases at J, with 13 bases between the two ends. CDR3 region: CSVASPRGKNIQYF. The CDR3 DNA sequence: TGCAGCGTTGCGTCCCCCCGAGGCAAAAACATTCAGTACTTC.

The rearrangement joins TRBV9 to TRBJ1-2, with 10 nucleotides matching TRBD1. The V gene's germline CDR1 is SGDLS and CDR2 YYNGEE. CDR3 length: 15 residues. Unmatched junction bases numbered 3, after V lost 0 bases and J lost 4 bases. Written as DNA, the CDR3 is TGTGCCAGCAGCGTAGAGGGGACAGGGGTCTATGGCTACACCTTC. This translates into CASSVEGTGVYGYTF.